This T cell receptor (beta chain) was obtained from a study of CD4 and CD8 cells across lung adenocarcinoma regions. TCRdb called the PCR reads again in MiXCR, with one record for every CDR3 protein. The sample contains approximately 19,000 distinct CDR3 sequences, over 50% of which appear only once. Samples came from patients with localized non-small cell lung adenocarcinoma. CDR3 length equals 17 residues. Trimming at V came to 3 bases and at J to 0 bases, leaving 7 bases not matched to a gene. CDR1 is WSHSY, CDR2 SAAADI, per germline. What was sequenced was CD8+ T cells from the center of a lung tumor. This sequence joins TRBV10-2 and TRBJ2-4; 8 bases line up with TRBD2. The source of this sequence is a female donor with lung adenocarcinoma. The CD4 and CD8 labels of this study may be unreliable. The CDR3 here is CASSDPTSGIAKNIQYF. CDR3 coding DNA: TGCGCCAGCAGTGACCCTACTAGCGGTATAGCCAAAAACATTCAGTACTTC.